Detailed here is one TCR beta chain. The identical CDR3 is also encoded by other nucleotide sequences in the sample. The sample comes from a study of cytomegalovirus exposure and HLA in healthy donors. Primers for the PCR totalled 60 Vbeta and 13 Jbeta. Repertoires were generated with immunoSEQ multiplex PCR, while TCRdb's copy carries only in-frame clones and drops some. The repertoire holds some 170,000 clones, with 80% as singletons. This clonotype was obtained from a man aged 25 to 45 in good health and CMV-seronegative. Source material: PBMCs.

CDR3 loop: CASSAEGQDTDTQYF. In DNA form, the CDR3 reads TGTGCCAGCAGCGCGGAGGGACAGGACACAGATACGCAGTATTTT. This rearrangement joins TRBV9 to TRBJ2-3; 8 bases are shared with TRBD1. The ends lost 3 bases at V and 2 bases at J; junction bases unmatched: 5. This CDR3 contains 15 residues. CDR1 is SGDLS and CDR2 is YYNGEE in the germline V gene.